This TCR beta chain comes out of a study of naive and memory T cell subsets. Study-wide points: Naive and memory repertoire findings lacked a ground truth for validation.

With respect to this clonotype: No antigen is known for it.

J was trimmed by 1 base and V by 6 bases; bases with no gene match: 3. This CDR3 region has 13 residues. Germline V gene data show CDR1 as DFQATT and CDR2 as SNEGSKA (reference sequence). Two oligonucleotides, mixed equimolar, formed the beta constant-region primer covering TRBC1 and TRBC2. TCRdb reanalysed the UMI-ligation and nested PCR reads using MiXCR and keeps one entry per CDR3 protein. The repertoire holds roughly 140,000 distinct CDR3 sequences, more than 15% seen once, with 0.14% to 0.15% in the top ten. The chain combines TRBV20-1 with TRBJ2-7; TRBD2 matches at 10 bases. Sequencing was done on a sample of naive CD4+ T cells from blood. This clonotype was sampled from a human donor in good health. CDR3 DNA sequence: TGCAGTGCAAAACTAGCGGGATCCTACGAGCAGTACTTC. It specifies CSAKLAGSYEQYF.